The T cell receptor (beta chain) under discussion was sequenced for a study of memory CD4+ T cells and cytomegalovirus serostatus. CDR1 and CDR2 (germline): SEHNR, FQNEAQ (reference sequence). The CDR3 contains 11 residues. Trimming removed 5 bases from V and 3 bases from J, with 4 bases in between. Single viable CD3+CD4+CD8-CD45RO+ cells were sorted as the memory CD4+ T cells. TCRdb keeps only in-frame clones here, not all; method: immunoSEQ multiplex PCR. The sample has 55,000 to 65,000 clones; more than 70% are singletons. This TCR was recovered from an adult in good health and CMV-seronegative. Some clones in this sample may be carry-over from other donors' samples. The sequencing sample was made of memory CD4+ T cells from blood. The chain recombines TRBV7-9 with TRBJ2-5; D not certain. The CDR3 DNA sequence: TGTGCCAGCAGCCCCAAAGAGACCCAGTACTTC. It encodes CASSPKETQYF.